These 11 T cell receptor beta chains came from one sample sequenced in a study of T cells in Graves' hyperthyroidism and ophthalmopathy. The TCR beta CDR3 regions underwent amplification using RNA transcripts as the source. Primed by the HTBI set, a first-round RT-PCR was run on the TCR CDR3. TCRdb re-derived calls from the multiplex PCR reads in MiXCR, one entry per CDR3 protein. The sample lists about 270,000 distinct CDR3 sequences; roughly a quarter were seen once. The sample taken for sequencing was blood. All receptors derive from a woman in her thirties or forties with Graves' ophthalmopathy.

The rearrangement joins TRBV12-3 or TRBV12-4 to TRBJ1-2, with D perhaps matching TRBD1 (6 bases). The V end lost 1 base, the J end lost 3 bases, and 9 bases lay between the germline ends. The length of the CDR3 is 14 residues. The CDR3 DNA is TGTGCCAGCAGTTTAGTACAGGGCCACTATGGCTACACCTTC. Translating it yields CASSLVQGHYGYTF.

Many counts were recorded for this clonotype. The CDR3 is CASSLEIPIPGETQYF. The CDR3 bases are TGTGCCAGCAGCTTAGAGATACCCATCCCGGGAGAGACCCAGTACTTC. The genes are TRBV7-2 and TRBJ2-5, with D unresolved. The CDR3 covers 16 residues. Trimming removed 1 base at V and 4 bases at J, with 16 bases between. Germline V gives CDR1 SGHTA, CDR2 FQGNSA.

The sample holds many counts of this clonotype. The chain is built from TRBV18 and TRBJ1-5, with D tentatively TRBD1 (5 bases). This CDR3 region has 14 residues. The germline V gene encodes CDR1 KGHSH and CDR2 LQKENI. The germline V and J ends were trimmed by 4 bases and 2 bases, with 9 bases remaining between them. In nucleotides, the CDR3 is TGTGCCAGCTCACACGGGGCCCGCAATCAGCCCCAGCATTTT. It translates to CASSHGARNQPQHF.

This clonotype was observed at least ten times. The CDR3 DNA reads as TGTGCCAGCAGCTCGGGACATAACGAGCAGTACTTC. Residues: CASSSGHNEQYF. The V gene is TRBV7-3, the J gene TRBJ2-7; tentative D call: TRBD1 (6 bases). The germline V gene encodes CDR1 SGHTA and CDR2 FQGTGA. The CDR3 consists of 12 residues. Trimming left V 4 bases short and J 5 bases short, with 9 bases between.

The V call is TRBV28, the J call TRBJ1-2; D is unresolved. This CDR3 is built from 13 residues. The V gene's germline CDR1 is MDHEN and CDR2 SYDVKM. V was shortened by 1 base and J by 6 bases, with 9 bases between the two germline ends. The CDR3 here is CASSLSQEDGYTF. Here the CDR3 DNA reads TGTGCCAGCAGTTTATCGCAGGAGGATGGCTACACCTTC.

This clonotype was seen many times. The CDR3 sequence is CASSPLGPGGLAGEAGELFF. DNA of the CDR3: TGTGCCAGCAGCCCCCTTGGGCCCGGGGGGCTAGCGGGGGAGGCCGGGGAGCTGTTTTTT. This rearrangement joins TRBV28 to TRBJ2-2; 10 nucleotides match TRBD2. CDR3 length: 20 residues. V lost 6 bases to trimming and J lost 6 bases; unmatched junction nucleotides: 22. Germline-derived CDR1 and CDR2 are MDHEN and SYDVKM.

This clonotype was detected many times. The genes are TRBV20-1 and TRBJ1-5; perhaps TRBD1 as D (5 bases). V shed 3 bases and J shed 2 bases, with 11 bases lying between them. CDR3 size: 14 residues. Germline V gene sequence: CDR1 DFQATT, CDR2 SNEGSKA (reference sequence). The DNA for the CDR3 is TGCAGTGCTAGGGGTGGAGGGGGCAATCAGCCCCAGCATTTT. It specifies CSARGGGGNQPQHF.

In its sample, this clonotype was seen a few times. Mismatch with germline at one junction end may stem from a read error. The rearrangement joins TRBV19 to TRBJ1-6; D is possibly TRBD1 (5 bases). The CDR3 covers 15 residues. Looked up from germline, CDR1 is LNHDA and CDR2 is SQIVND (reference sequence). The CDR3: CASTSRGSNNSPLHF. CDR3 nucleotide sequence: TGTGCCAGTACCTCCCGGGGCTCCAATAATTCACCCCTCCACTTT.

Note on this clonotype: Given the absence of the conserved phenylalanine or tryptophan at the CDR3 end, a read error is likely. The chain combines TRBV27 with TRBJ2-6; 11 bases agree with TRBD2. J was trimmed by 2 bases and V by 8 bases; bases with no gene match: 14. CDR3 size: 19 residues. The germline V gene has CDR1 MNHEY and CDR2 SMNVEV (reference sequence). The CDR3 DNA sequence: TGTGCCAGCCGCCCCATTGGGCTAGCGGGAGGCGCTGGGGCCAACGTCCTGACTTAC. It specifies CASRPIGLAGGAGANVLTY.

This clonotype occurred many times. The chain combines TRBV25-1 with TRBJ2-6; D not resolved. Germline CDR1 MGHDK, CDR2 SYGVNS. Trimming removed 6 bases at V and 0 bases at J, with 12 bases between. The CDR3 runs to 16 residues. CDR3 nucleotides: TGTGCCAGCAGAGGATTCTCACGCTCTGGGGCCAACGTCCTGACTTTC. Amino acid sequence: CASRGFSRSGANVLTF.

This clonotype was seen ten or more times. The rearrangement links TRBV19 to TRBJ1-2; maybe TRBD1 (6 bases). Between the trimmed V and J ends, which lost 5 bases and 8 bases, there was a span of 12 bases. The germline V gene encodes CDR1 LNHDA and CDR2 SQIVND (reference sequence). The CDR3 has 12 amino acids. CDR3 sequence: CASSVQGIGYTF. The CDR3 DNA reads TGTGCCAGTAGTGTTCAGGGGATCGGCTACACCTTC.